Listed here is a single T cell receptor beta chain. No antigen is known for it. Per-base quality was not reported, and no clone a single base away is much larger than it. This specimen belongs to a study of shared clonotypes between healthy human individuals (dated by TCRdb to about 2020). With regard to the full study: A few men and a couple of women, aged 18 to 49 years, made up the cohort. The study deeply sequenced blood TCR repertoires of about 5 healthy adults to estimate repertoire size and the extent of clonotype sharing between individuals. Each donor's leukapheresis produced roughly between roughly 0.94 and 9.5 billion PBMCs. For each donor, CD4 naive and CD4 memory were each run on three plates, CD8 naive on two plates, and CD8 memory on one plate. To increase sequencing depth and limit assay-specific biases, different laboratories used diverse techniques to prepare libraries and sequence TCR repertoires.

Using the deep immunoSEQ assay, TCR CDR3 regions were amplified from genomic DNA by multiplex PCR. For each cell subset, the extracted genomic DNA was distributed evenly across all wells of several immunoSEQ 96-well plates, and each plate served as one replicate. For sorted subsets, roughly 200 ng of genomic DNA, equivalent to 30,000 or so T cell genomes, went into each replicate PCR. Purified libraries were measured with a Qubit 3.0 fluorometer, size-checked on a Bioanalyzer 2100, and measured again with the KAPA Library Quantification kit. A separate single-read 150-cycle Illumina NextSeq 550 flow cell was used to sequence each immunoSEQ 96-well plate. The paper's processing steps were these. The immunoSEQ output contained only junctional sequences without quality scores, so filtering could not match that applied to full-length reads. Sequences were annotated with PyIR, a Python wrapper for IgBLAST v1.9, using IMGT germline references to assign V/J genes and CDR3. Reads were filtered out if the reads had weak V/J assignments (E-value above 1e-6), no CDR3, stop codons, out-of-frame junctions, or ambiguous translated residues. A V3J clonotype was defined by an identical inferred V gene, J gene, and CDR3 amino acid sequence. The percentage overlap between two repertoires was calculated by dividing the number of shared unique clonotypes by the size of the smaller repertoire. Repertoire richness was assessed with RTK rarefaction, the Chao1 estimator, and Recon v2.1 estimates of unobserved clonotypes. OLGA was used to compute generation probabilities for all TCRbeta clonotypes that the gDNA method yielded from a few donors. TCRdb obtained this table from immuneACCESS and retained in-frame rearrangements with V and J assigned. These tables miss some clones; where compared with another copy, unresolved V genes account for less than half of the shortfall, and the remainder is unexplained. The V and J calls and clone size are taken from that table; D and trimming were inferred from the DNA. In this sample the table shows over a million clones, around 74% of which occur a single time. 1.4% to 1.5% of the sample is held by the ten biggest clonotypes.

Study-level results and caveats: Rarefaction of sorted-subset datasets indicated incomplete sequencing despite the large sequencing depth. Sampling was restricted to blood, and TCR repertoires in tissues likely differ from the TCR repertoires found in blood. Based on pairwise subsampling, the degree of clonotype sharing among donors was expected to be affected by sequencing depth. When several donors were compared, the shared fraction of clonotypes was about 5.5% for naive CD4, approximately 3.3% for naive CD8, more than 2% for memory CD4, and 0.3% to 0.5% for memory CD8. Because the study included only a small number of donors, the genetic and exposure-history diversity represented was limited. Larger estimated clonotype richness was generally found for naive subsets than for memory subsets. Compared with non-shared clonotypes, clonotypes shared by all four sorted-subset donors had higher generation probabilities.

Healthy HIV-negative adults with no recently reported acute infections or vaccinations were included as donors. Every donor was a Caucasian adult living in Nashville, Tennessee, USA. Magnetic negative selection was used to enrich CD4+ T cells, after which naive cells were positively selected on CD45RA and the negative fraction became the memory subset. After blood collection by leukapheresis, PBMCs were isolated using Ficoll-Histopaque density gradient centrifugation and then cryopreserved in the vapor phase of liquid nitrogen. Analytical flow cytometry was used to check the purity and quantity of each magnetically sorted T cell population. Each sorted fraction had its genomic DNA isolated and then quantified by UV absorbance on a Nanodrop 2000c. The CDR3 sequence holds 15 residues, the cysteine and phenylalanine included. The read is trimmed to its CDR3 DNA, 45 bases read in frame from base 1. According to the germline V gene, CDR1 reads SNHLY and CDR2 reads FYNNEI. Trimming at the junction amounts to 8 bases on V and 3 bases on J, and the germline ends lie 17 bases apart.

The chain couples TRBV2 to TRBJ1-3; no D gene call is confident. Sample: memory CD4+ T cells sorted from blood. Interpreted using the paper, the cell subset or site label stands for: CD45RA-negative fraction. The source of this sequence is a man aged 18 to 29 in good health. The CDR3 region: CASVTRPSGGNTIYF. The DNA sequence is TGTGCCAGCGTCACGAGACCCTCAGGTGGAAACACCATATATTTT.